The clone carrying this T cell receptor (beta chain) was detected a few times. Antigen unknown. The germline V gene encodes CDR1 MNHEY and CDR2 SVGEGT. This CDR3 spans 16 amino acids. Losses at the gene ends were 2 bases for V and 0 bases for J; bases not matched to a gene: 5. This entry comes from a study of post-analysis software for immune sequencing data. Study-wide results and caveats: For normalized Chao1 diversity, multiple sclerosis patients scored significantly lower than controls did. Patients used roughly five TRBV segments, including TRBV5-6, TRBV5-1 and TRBV20-1, more often than controls.

Incorporated into the TCR beta cDNA libraries were unique molecular identifiers, which served to reduce PCR and sequencing biases. The T cell input of about 0.9 to 11 million gave roughly 0.5 million cDNA molecules. One entry per CDR3 protein results from TCRdb running MiXCR on the PCR reads. The sample lists roughly 580,000 distinct CDR3 sequences, roughly 40% seen once, with around 1.7% in the top ten. The chain uses TRBV6-2 or TRBV6-3 and TRBJ2-3; 7 bases are shared with TRBD2. Specimen: blood. The TCR originated in a girl between 5 and 17 years old with multiple sclerosis. The CDR3 is CASSYPREGSTDTQYF. Here the CDR3 DNA reads TGTGCCAGCAGTTACCCCAGGGAGGGGAGCACAGATACGCAGTATTTT.